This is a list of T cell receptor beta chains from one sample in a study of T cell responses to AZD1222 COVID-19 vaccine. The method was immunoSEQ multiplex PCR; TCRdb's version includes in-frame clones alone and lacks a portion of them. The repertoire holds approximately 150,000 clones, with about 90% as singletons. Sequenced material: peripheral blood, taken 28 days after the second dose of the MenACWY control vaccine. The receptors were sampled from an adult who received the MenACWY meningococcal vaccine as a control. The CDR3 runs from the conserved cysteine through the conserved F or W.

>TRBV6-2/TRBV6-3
CASSYEQGEAFF
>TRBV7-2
CASSSDRGSQPQHF
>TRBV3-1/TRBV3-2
CASSQAFNYGYTF
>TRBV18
CASSPSGANEKLFF
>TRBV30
CAWSPDSNQPQHF
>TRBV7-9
CASSFLAGVGEQFF
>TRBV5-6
CASSWMTGGGEKLFF
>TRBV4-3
CASSQALGASNQPQHF
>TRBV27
CASSLKQLGGRTIPNNSPLHF
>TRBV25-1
CASSRTENSPLHF
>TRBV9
CASSPRDLYEQYF
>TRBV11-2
CASSSRTNTEAFF
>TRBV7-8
CASSLAGTPTGNTIYF
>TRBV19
CASSTGLAGAPNTGELFF
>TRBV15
CATSSGGLAGGQGEQFF
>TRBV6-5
CASRLGQNTDTQYF
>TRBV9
CASSVLGGQRGSSYNEQFF
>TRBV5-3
CARSLKTGGVYEQYF
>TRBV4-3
CASSQVGKGGTGELFF
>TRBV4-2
CASSRTGQGALNEQFF
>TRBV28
CASTPAQGATYEQYF
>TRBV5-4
CASSPMDRGGGYTF
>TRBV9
CASSVDQTGELFF
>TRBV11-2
CASSLEGGAVPSGEQYF
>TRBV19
CASSRAGTEHYGYTF
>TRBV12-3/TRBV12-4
CASSSTLLDTQYF
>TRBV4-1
CASSLGEGGNQPQHF
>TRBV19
CASSMGRATNEKLFF
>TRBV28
CASGDGGTISYEQYF
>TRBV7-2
CASGTTGVAYNEQFF
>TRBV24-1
CATRGTGLNYGYTF
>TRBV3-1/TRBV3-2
CASSQDRAPGGAGELFF
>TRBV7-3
CASSHGAGGHNEQFF
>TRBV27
CASSYFSGSSYNEQFF
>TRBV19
CASSIGGDTDTQYF
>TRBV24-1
CATGGGGETQYF
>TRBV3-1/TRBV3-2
CASRRTSTEAFF
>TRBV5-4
CASSLGSGGSYNEQFF
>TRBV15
CATSRDSSGSNQPQHF
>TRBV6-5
CASSNGRKTQYF
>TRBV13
CASSSLLLRKNTGELFF
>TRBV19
CASSRGGQGASRGYTF
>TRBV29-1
CSVEDRAGGPYNEQFF
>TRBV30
CAWEGNYNSPLHF
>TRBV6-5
CASSYGGPGDTQYF
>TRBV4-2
CASSHRQATNEKLFF
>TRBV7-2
CASSRPRETQYF
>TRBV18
CASSPTGSRNYEQYF
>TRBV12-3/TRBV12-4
CASSPHDTQTQYF